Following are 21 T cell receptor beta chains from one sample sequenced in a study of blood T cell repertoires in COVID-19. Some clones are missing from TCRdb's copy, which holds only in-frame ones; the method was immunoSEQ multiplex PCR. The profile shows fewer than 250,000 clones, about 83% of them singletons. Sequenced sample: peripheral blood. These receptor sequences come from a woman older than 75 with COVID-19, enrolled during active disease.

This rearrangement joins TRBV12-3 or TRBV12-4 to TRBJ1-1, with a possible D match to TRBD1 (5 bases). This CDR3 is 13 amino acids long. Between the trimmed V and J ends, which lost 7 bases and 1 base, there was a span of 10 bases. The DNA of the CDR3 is TGTGCCAGCACCTCGGGGGGGAACACTGAAGCTTTCTTT. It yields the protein CASTSGGNTEAFF.

CDR3 bases: TGCGCCAGCAGCTTGCCCGGACAGGGATTAAGCTATGGCTACACCTTC. Its protein is CASSLPGQGLSYGYTF. This chain links TRBV5-1 with TRBJ1-2; the match to TRBD1 covers 8 bases. Germline V lookup: CDR1 SGHRS, CDR2 YFSETQ. With V trimmed by 1 base and J by 4 bases, 9 bases remained unmatched. CDR3 size: 16 residues. The full variable domain, with the rest looked up from reference TRBV5-1 and TRBJ1-2, is KAGVTQTPRYLIKTRGQQVTLSCSPISGHRSVSWYQQTPGQGLQFLFEYFSETQRNKGNFPGRFSGRQFSNSRSEMNVSTLELGDSALYLCASSLPGQGLSYGYTFGSGTRLTVV.

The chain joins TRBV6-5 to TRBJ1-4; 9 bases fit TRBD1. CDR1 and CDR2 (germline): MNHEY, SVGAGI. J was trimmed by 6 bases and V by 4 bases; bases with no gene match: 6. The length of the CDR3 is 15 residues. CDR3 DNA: TGTGCCAGCAGTTCCTCACAGGGGGCAGATGAAAAACTGTTTTTT. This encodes CASSSSQGADEKLFF.

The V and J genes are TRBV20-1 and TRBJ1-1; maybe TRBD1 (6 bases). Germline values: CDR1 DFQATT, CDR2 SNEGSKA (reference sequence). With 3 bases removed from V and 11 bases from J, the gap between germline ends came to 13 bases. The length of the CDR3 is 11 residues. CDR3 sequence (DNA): TGCAGTGCTAGTAGGGCAGGGGACGCTTTCTTT. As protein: CSASRAGDAFF.

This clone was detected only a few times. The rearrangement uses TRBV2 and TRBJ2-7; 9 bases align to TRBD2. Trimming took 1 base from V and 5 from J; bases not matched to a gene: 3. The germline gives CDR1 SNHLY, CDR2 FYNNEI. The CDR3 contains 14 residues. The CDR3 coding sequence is TGTGCCAGCAGTGAAGGCGGGGGGGCGGACGAGCAGTACGTC. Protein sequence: CASSEGGGADEQYV.

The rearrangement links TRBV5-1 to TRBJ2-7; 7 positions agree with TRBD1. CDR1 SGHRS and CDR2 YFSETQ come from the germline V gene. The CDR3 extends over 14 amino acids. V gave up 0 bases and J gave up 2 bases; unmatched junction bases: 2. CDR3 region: CASSLEGAPYEQYF. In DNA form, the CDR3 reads TGCGCCAGCAGCTTGGAGGGGGCACCCTACGAGCAGTACTTC.

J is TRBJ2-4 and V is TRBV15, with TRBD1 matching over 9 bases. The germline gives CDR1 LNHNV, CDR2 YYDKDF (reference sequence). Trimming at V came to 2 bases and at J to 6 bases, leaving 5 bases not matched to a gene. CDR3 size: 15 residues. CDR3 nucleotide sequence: TGTGCCACCAGCAGACCTTCGACAGGGGGAAACATTCAGTACTTC. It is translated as CATSRPSTGGNIQYF. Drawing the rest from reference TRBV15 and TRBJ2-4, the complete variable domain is DAMVIQNPRYQVTQFGKPVTLSCSQTLNHNVMYWYQQKSSQAPKLLFHYYDKDFNNEADTPDNFQSRRPNTSFCFLDIRSPGLGDTAMYLCATSRPSTGGNIQYFGAGTRLSVL.

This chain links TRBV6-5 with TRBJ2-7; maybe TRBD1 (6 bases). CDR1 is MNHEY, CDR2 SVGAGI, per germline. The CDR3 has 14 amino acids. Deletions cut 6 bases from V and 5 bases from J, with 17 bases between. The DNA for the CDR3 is TGTGCCAGCAGACTAGGAAACAGGGCTAACGAGCAGTACTTC. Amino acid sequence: CASRLGNRANEQYF.

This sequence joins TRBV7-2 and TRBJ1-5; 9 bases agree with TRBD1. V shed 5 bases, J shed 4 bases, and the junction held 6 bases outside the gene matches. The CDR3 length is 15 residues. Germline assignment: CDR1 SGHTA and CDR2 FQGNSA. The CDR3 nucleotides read TGTGCCAGCAGCAACACTGGGACAGGGAATCAGCCCCAGCATTTT. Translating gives CASSNTGTGNQPQHF.

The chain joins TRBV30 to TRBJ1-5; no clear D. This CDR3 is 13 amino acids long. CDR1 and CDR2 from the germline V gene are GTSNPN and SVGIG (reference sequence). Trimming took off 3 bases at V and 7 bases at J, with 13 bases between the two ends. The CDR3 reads CAWSDNSGQPQHF. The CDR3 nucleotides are TGTGCCTGGAGCGACAACTCCGGCCAGCCCCAGCATTTT. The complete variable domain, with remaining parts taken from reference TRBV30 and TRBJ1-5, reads SQTIHQWPATLVQPVGSPLSLECTVEGTSNPNLYWYRQAAGRGLQLLFYSVGIGQISSEVPQNLSASRPQDRQFILSSKKLLLSDSGFYLCAWSDNSGQPQHFGDGTRLSIL.

CDR3 amino acids: CASSPRERSATEAFF. DNA of the CDR3: TGTGCCAGCAGCCCTCGCGAGAGGTCCGCCACTGAAGCTTTCTTT. The chain carries TRBV7-2 and TRBJ1-1; D is unclear. Germline lookup yields CDR1 SGHTA and CDR2 FQGNSA. CDR3 length: 15 residues. Trimming took off 5 bases at V and 4 bases at J, with 17 bases between the two ends.

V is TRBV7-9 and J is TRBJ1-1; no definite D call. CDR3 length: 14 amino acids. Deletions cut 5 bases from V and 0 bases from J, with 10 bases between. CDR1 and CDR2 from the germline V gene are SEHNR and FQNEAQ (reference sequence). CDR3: CASSIGLMNTEAFF. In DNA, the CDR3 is TGTGCCAGCAGCATAGGACTCATGAACACTGAAGCTTTCTTT.

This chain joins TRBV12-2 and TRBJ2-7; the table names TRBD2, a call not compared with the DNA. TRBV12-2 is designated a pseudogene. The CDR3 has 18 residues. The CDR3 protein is CASRREAGAQLSSYEQYV. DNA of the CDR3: TGTGCAAGTCGCCGCGAGGCGGGGGCACAATTAAGCTCCTACGAGCAGTACGTC.

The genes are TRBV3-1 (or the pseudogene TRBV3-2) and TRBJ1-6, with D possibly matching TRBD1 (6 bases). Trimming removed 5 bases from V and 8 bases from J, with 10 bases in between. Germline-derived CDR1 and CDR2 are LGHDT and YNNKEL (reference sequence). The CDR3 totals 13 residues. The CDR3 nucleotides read TGTGCCAGCAGCACTAACAGGGATTCACCCCTCCACTTT. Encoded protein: CASSTNRDSPLHF.

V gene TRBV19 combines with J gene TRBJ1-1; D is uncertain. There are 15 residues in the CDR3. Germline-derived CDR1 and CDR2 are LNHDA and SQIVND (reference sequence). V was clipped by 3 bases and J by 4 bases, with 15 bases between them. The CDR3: CASSMAAIGGTEAFF. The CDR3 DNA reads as TGTGCCAGTAGTATGGCGGCGATCGGCGGCACTGAAGCTTTCTTT.

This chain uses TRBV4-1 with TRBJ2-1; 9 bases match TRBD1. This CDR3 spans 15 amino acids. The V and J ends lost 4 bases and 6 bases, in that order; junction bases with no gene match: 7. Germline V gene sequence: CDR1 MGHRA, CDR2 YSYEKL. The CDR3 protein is CASSPTGTGINEQFF. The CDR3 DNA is TGCGCCAGCAGCCCTACCGGGACAGGGATCAATGAGCAGTTCTTC.

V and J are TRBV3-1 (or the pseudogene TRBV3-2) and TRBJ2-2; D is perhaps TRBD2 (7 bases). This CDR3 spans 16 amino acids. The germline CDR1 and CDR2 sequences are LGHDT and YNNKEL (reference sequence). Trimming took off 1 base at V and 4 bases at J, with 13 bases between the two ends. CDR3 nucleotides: TGTGCCAGCAGCCAAGGGGCGGGGGCGACCACCGGGGAGCTGTTTTTT. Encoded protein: CASSQGAGATTGELFF.

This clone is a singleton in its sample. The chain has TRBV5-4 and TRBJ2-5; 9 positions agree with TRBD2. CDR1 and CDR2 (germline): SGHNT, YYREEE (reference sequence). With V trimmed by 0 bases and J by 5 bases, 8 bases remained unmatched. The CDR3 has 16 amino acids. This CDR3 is CASSLGSGGPWETQYF. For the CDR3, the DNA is TGTGCCAGCAGCTTGGGGAGCGGGGGGCCTTGGGAGACCCAGTACTTC.

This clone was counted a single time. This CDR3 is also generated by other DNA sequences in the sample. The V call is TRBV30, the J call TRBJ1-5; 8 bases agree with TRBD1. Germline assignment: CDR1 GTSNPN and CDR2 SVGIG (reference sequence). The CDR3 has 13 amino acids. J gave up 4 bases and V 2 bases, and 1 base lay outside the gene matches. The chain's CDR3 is CAWSRQGNQPQHF. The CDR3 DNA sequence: TGTGCCTGGAGTCGACAGGGGAATCAGCCCCAGCATTTT.

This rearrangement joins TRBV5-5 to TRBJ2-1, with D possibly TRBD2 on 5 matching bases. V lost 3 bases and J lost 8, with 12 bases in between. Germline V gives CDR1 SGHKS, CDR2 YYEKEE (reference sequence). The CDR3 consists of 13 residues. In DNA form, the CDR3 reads TGTGCCAGCAGCTATCCGACTATGGATGAGCAGTTCTTC. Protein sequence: CASSYPTMDEQFF.

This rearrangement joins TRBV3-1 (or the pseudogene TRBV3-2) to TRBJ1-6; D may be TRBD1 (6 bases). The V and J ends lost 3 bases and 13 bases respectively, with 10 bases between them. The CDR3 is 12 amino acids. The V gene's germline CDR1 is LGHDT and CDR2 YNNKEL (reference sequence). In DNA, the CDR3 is TGTGCCAGCAGCCAGGACAGAACGCCCCTCCACTTT. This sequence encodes CASSQDRTPLHF.